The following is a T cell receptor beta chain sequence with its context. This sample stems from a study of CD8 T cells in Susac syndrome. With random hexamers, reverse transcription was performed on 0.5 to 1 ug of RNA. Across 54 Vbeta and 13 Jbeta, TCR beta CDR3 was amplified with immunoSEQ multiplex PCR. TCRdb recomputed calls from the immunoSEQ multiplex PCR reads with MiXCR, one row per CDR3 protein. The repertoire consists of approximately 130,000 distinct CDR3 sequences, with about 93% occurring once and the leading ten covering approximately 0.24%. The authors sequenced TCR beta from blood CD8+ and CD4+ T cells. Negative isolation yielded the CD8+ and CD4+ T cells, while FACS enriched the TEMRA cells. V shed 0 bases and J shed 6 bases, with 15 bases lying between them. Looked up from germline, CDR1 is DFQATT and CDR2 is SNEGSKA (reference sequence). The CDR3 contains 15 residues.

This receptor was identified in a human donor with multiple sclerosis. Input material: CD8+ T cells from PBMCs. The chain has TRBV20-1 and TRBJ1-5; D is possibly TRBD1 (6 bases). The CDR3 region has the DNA TGCAGTGCTAGAGATGGGGGCGGGGGGAGTCAGCCCCAGCATTTT. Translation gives CSARDGGGGSQPQHF.